One T cell receptor (beta chain) is described in this entry. The antigen remains undetermined. At collection, donors were nominally healthy, but unrecorded immune exposures were probable. 60 Vbeta and 13 Jbeta primers were used in PCR. TCRdb's table, derived via immunoSEQ multiplex PCR, lists solely in-frame clones and lacks some. The sample lists about 140,000 clones, about 79% occurring once. The data stem from a study of cytomegalovirus exposure and HLA in healthy donors. Study conclusions and caveats: Per a later analysis, HLA-associated TCR beta chains showed more clonal expansion than other, equally common TCR beta chains. Productive status was seen about 87% or about 30% of the time for most TCR beta V segments in an earlier analysis.

Germline V lookup: CDR1 GTSNPN, CDR2 SVGIG (reference sequence). The CDR3 covers 14 residues. V dropped 5 bases and J dropped 7 bases, with 20 bases sitting between them. V is TRBV30 and J is TRBJ1-1; possibly TRBD1 for D (5 bases). The receptor was isolated from a male donor in good health and CMV-seronegative. The material sequenced was PBMCs. DNA for the CDR3: TGTGCCTGGCACCTGGGGGGTGGATATAATGAAGCTTTCTTT. Encoded protein: CAWHLGGGYNEAFF. Together with reference TRBV30 and TRBJ1-1, the CDR3 gives the full variable domain: SQTIHQWPATLVQPVGSPLSLECTVEGTSNPNLYWYRQAAGRGLQLLFYSVGIGQISSEVPQNLSASRPQDRQFILSSKKLLLSDSGFYLCAWHLGGGYNEAFFGQGTRLTVV.